This T cell receptor (beta chain) emerged from a study of T cells in Graves' hyperthyroidism and ophthalmopathy. V was pared by 2 bases and J by 6 bases, with 17 bases between. CDR1 and CDR2 (germline): SNHLY, FYNNEI. The CDR3 is 15 amino acids. What was amplified from RNA transcripts were TCR beta CDR3 regions. A first-round RT-PCR of the TCR CDR3 used the HTBI primer set. TCRdb re-called the multiplex PCR reads through MiXCR, storing one row per CDR3 protein. Counted here are about 520,000 distinct CDR3 sequences, roughly 25% occurring once; the ten biggest clones make up roughly 12%. This clonotype was counted ten times or more.

The receptor's source is a woman in her 30s with Graves' ophthalmopathy. Sequences were obtained from blood. The gene calls are TRBV2 and TRBJ2-7; D remains unclear. CDR3 sequence reads: CASSEFRQSSREQYF. For the CDR3, the DNA is TGTGCCAGCAGTGAATTTCGGCAGTCCTCGCGCGAGCAGTACTTC.